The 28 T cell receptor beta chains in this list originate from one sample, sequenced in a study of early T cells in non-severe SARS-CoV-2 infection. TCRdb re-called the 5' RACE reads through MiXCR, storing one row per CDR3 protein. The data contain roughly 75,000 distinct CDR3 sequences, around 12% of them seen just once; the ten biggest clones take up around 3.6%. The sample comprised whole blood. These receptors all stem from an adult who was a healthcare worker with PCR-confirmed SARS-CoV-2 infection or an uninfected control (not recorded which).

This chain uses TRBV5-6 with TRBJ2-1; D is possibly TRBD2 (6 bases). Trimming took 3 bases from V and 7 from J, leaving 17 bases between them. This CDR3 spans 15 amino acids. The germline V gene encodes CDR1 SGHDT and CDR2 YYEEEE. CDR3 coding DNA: TGTGCCAGCAGCTATGGGAGGCTCAGAGGGAATGAGCAGTTCTTC. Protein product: CASSYGRLRGNEQFF. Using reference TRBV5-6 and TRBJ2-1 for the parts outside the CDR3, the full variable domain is DAGVTQSPTHLIKTRGQQVTLRCSPKSGHDTVSWYQQALGQGPQFIFQYYEEEERQRGNFPDRFSGHQFPNYSSELNVNALLLGDSALYLCASSYGRLRGNEQFFGPGTRLTVL.

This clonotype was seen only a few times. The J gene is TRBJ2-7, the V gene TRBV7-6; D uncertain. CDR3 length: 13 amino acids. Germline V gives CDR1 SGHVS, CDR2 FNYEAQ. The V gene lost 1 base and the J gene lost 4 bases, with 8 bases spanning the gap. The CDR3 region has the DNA TGTGCCAGCAGCTTAGGCACGCTTTACGAGCAGTACTTC. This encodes CASSLGTLYEQYF. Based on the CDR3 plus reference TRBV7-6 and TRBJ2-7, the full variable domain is GAGVSQSPRYKVTKRGQDVALRCDPISGHVSLYWYRQALGQGPEFLTYFNYEAQQDKSGLPNDRFSAERPEGSISTLTIQRTEQRDSAMYRCASSLGTLYEQYFGPGTRLTVT.

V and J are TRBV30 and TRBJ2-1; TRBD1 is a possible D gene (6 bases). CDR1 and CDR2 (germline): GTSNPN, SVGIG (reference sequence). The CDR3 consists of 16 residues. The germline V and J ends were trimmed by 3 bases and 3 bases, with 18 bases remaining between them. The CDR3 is CAWRTPRGSGYNEQFF. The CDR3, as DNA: TGTGCCTGGAGGACCCCCAGGGGCTCCGGCTACAATGAGCAGTTCTTC.

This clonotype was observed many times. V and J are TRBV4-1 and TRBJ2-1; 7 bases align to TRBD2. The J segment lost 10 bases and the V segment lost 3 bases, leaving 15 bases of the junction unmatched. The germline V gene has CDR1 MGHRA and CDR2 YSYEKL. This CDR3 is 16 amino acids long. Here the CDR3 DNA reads TGCGCCAGCAGCCAGGGTAGCGGGCGCCGGGGAGGGGAGCAGTTCTTC. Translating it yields CASSQGSGRRGGEQFF.

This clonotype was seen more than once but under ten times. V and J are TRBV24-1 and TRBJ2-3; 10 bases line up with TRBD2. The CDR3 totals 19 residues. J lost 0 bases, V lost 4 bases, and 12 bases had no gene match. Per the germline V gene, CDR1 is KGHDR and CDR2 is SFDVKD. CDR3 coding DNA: TGTGCCACCAGTGACCTGGTTGTAGCGGGAGGCACTAGCACAGATACGCAGTATTTT. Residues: CATSDLVVAGGTSTDTQYF.

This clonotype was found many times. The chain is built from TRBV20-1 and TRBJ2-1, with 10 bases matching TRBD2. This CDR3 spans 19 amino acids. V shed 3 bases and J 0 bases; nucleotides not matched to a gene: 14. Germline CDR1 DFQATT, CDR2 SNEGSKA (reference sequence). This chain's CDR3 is CSARRVTSGLESSYNEQFF. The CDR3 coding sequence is TGCAGTGCTAGGAGGGTGACTAGCGGGTTAGAGAGCTCCTACAATGAGCAGTTCTTC.

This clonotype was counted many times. CDR3 sequence reads: CSAGSTGGRGGYTF. The CDR3 DNA is TGCAGTGCTGGCTCGACAGGGGGAAGAGGTGGCTACACCTTC. The rearrangement uses TRBV20-1 and TRBJ1-2; the match to TRBD1 covers 9 bases. Germline CDR1 and CDR2: DFQATT and SNEGSKA (reference sequence). The CDR3 totals 14 residues. Trimming cost V 5 bases and J 7 bases; bases outside gene matches: 11.

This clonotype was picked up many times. CDR3 DNA sequence: TGCGCCAGCAGTACGAACAGGGGGGGCTACGAGCAGTACTTC. Protein sequence: CASSTNRGGYEQYF. This chain uses TRBV4-1 with TRBJ2-7, with D possibly being TRBD1 (8 bases). CDR1 is MGHRA, CDR2 YSYEKL, per germline. The V end was cut by 6 bases, the J end by 3 bases, with 15 bases between. This CDR3 comprises 14 residues.

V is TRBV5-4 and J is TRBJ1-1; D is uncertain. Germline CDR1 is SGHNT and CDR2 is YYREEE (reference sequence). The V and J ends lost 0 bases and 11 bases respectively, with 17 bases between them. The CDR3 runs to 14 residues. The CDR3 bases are TGTGCCAGCAGCTTGGCAGCGTCAGGCAGTGAGGCTTTCTTT. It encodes CASSLAASGSEAFF.

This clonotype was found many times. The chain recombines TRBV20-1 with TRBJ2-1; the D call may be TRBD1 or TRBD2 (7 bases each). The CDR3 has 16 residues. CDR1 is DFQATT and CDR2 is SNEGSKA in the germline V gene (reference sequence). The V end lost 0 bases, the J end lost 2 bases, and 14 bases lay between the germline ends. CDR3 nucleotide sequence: TGCAGTGCTAGAGATCAGGGGGGGCCGGCCTACAATGAGCAGTTCTTC. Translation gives CSARDQGGPAYNEQFF.

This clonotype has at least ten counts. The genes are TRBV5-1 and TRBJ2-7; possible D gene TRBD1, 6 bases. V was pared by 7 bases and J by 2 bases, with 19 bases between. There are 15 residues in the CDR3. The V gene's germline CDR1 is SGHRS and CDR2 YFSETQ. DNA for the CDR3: TGCGCCAGCCGAAGAGCTTGGGGGCCTACCTACGAGCAGTACTTC. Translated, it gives CASRRAWGPTYEQYF.

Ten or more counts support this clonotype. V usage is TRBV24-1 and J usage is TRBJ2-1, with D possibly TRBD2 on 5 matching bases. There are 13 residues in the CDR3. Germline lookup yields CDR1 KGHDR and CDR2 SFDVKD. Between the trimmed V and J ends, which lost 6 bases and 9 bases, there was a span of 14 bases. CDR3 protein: CATSLAGYFEQFF. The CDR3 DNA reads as TGTGCCACCAGTCTAGCCGGGTATTTTGAGCAGTTCTTC.

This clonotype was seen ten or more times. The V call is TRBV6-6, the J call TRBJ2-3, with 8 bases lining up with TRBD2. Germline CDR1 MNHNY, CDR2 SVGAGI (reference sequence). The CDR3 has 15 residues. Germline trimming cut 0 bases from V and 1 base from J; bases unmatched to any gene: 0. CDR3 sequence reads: CASSYSTSGTDTQYF. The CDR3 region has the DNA TGTGCCAGCAGTTACTCGACTAGCGGCACAGATACGCAGTATTTT.

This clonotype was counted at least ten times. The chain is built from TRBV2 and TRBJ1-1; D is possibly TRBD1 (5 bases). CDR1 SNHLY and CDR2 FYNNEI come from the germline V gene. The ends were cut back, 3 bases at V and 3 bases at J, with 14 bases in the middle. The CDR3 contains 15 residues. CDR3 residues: CASSDEGLGYTEAFF. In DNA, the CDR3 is TGTGCCAGCAGTGATGAGGGGCTGGGGTACACTGAAGCTTTCTTT.

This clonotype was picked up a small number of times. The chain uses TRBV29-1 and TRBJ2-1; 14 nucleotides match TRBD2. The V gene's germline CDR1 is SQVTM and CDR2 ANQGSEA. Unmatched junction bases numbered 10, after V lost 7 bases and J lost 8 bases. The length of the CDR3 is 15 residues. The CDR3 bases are TGCAGCGCCTCCGGGACTAGCGGGAGTAGGGATGAGCAGTTCTTC. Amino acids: CSASGTSGSRDEQFF.

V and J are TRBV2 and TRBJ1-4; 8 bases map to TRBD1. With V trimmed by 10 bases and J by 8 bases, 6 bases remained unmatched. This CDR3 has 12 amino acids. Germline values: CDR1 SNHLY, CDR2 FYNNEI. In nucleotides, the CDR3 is TGTGCCACCCAGGGGGCAGGAGAAAAACTGTTTTTT. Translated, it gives CATQGAGEKLFF.

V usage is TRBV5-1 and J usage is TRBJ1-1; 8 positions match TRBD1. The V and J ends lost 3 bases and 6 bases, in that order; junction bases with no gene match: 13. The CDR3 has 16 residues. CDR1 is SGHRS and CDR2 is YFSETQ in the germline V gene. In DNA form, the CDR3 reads TGCGCCAGCAGCTCGGGGCAGGGGGCCCTAAACGCTGAAGCTTTCTTT. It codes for CASSSGQGALNAEAFF.

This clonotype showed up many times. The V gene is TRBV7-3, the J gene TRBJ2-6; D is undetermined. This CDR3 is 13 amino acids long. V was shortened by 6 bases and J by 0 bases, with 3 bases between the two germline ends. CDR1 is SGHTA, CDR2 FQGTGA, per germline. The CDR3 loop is CASRISGANVLTF. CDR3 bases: TGTGCCAGCAGGATCTCTGGGGCCAACGTCCTGACTTTC.

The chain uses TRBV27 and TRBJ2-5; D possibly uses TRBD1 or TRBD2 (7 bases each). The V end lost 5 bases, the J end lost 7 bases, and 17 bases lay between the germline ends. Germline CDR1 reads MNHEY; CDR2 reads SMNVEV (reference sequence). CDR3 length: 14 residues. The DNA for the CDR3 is TGTGCCAGCAGTCCCTGGGACTACAGGGGGACCCAGTACTTC. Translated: CASSPWDYRGTQYF.

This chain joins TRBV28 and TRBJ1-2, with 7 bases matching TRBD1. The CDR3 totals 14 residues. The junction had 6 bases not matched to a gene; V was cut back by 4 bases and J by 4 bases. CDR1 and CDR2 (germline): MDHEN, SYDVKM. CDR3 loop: CASSSTGTAYGYTF. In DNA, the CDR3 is TGTGCCAGCAGTTCCACCGGGACAGCCTATGGCTACACCTTC.

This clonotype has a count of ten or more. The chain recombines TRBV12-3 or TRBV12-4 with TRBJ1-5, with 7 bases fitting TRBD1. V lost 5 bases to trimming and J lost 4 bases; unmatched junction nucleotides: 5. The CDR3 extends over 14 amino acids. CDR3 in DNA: TGTGCCAGCAGTACAGGGGTAGGGAATCAGCCCCAGCATTTT. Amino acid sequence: CASSTGVGNQPQHF.

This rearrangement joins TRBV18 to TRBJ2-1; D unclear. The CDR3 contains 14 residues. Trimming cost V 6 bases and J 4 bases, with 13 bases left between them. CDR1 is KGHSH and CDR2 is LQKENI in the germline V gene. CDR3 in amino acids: CASSASRSYNEQFF. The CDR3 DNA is TGTGCCAGCTCTGCGTCCAGGTCGTACAATGAGCAGTTCTTC.

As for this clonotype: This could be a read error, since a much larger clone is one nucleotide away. The CDR3 is CASSQDRGGFGGTVAFF. The CDR3 nucleotides read TGCGCCAGCAGCCAAGATAGGGGAGGCTTTGGGGGCACTGTAGCTTTCTTT. The chain combines TRBV4-1 with TRBJ1-1; perhaps TRBD1 as D (6 bases). The CDR3 is 17 amino acids. Per the germline V gene, CDR1 is MGHRA and CDR2 is YSYEKL.

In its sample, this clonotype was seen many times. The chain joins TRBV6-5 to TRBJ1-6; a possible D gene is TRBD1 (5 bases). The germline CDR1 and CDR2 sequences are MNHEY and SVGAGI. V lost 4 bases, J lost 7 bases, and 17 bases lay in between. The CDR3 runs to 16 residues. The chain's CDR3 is CASSSSPTVSNSPLHF. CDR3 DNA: TGTGCCAGCAGTTCCTCCCCGACAGTTTCGAATTCACCCCTCCACTTT.

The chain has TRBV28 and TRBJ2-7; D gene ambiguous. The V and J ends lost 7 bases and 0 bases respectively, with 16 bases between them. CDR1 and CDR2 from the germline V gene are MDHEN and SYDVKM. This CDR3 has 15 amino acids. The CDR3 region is CASTPTVQASYEQYF. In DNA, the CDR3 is TGTGCCAGCACTCCGACTGTGCAGGCCTCCTACGAGCAGTACTTC.

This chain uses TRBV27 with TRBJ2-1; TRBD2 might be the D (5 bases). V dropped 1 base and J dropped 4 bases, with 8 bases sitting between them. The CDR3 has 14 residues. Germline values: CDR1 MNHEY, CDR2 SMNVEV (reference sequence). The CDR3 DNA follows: TGTGCCAGCAGTTTATTAGGCGGGTACAATGAGCAGTTCTTC. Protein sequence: CASSLLGGYNEQFF.

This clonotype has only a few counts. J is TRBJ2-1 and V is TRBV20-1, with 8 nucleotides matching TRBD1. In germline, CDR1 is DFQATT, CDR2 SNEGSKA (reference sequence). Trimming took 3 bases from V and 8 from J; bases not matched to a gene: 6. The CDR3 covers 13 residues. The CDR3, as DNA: TGCAGTGCTAGCCGGACAGGGATTGATGAGCAGTTCTTC. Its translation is CSASRTGIDEQFF.

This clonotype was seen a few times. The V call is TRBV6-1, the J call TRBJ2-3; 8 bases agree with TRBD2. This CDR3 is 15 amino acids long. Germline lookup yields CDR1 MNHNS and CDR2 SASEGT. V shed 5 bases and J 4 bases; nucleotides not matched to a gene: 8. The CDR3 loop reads CASSSGTRVPDTQYF. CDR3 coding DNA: TGTGCCAGCAGTTCCGGGACTAGGGTCCCAGATACGCAGTATTTT.